Below are 15 T cell receptor beta chains sequenced from a single sample in a study of shared clonotypes between healthy human individuals. TCRdb's copy holds only in-frame clones and misses some; the assay was immunoSEQ multiplex PCR. The sample has some 2.3 million clones; approximately 93% are singletons. Sequenced: naive CD4+ T cells from PBMCs. The subset was: CD45RA+ positively selected. The source of these receptors is a man aged 18 to 30 in good health. Some clones in this sample may be carry-over from other donors' samples.

Note on this clone: One end of the junction does not line up with germline, which may come from a read error. Other DNA sequences of this sample code for an identical CDR3. The rearrangement links TRBV7-3 to TRBJ2-7; 8 nucleotides agree with TRBD1. CDR3 length: 12 residues. From germline, CDR1 is SGHTA and CDR2 FQGTGA. CDR3 nucleotide sequence: TGTGCCAGCAGTTTAACAGGGGGCGAGCAGTACTTC. Protein sequence: CASSLTGGEQYF.

The chain uses TRBV18 and TRBJ2-7, with 9 bases matching TRBD1. Germline V gene sequence: CDR1 KGHSH, CDR2 LQKENI. The length of the CDR3 is 14 residues. V trimming: 4 bases; J trimming: 4 bases; junction bases outside the gene matches: 5. The CDR3 protein is CASSRPGQGYEQYF. In DNA, the CDR3 is TGTGCCAGCTCACGCCCGGGACAGGGATACGAGCAGTACTTC. Variable domain in full (rest from reference TRBV18 and TRBJ2-7): NAGVMQNPRHLVRRRGQEARLRCSPMKGHSHVYWYRQLPEEGLKFMVYLQKENIIDESGMPKERFSAEFPKEGPSILRIQQVVRGDSAAYFCASSRPGQGYEQYFGPGTRLTVT.

The chain links TRBV10-2 to TRBJ2-5, with 14 bases identical to TRBD2. Unmatched junction bases numbered 9, after V lost 8 bases and J lost 4 bases. Looked up from germline, CDR1 is WSHSY and CDR2 is SAAADI. CDR3 size: 16 residues. The CDR3 DNA follows: TGCGCCAGCGGCCCGACTAGCGGGAGGGCCGCAGAGACCCAGTACTTC. Its translation: CASGPTSGRAAETQYF.

The rearrangement links TRBV28 to TRBJ1-1; 7 bases line up with TRBD1. Germline V CDR1 and CDR2: MDHEN, SYDVKM. Losses at the gene ends were 8 bases for V and 5 bases for J; bases not matched to a gene: 20. There are 17 residues in the CDR3. The CDR3 DNA sequence: TGTGCCAGCCCCCCTTCCCCCTTGGGGACAGTTTGGACTGAAGCTTTCTTT. Translated, it gives CASPPSPLGTVWTEAFF.

The chain is built from TRBV7-2 and TRBJ2-7; 8 nucleotides align to TRBD2. The CDR3 runs to 14 residues. Per germline, CDR1 SGHTA and CDR2 FQGNSA. Trimming at V came to 7 bases and at J to 6 bases, leaving 11 bases not matched to a gene. The CDR3 loop is CASTESGSGSEQYF. The CDR3 bases are TGTGCCAGCACCGAGAGCGGGAGTGGAAGCGAGCAGTACTTC.

The J gene is TRBJ2-2, the V gene TRBV7-2; TRBD2 might be the D (6 bases). V was trimmed by 3 bases and J by 7 bases, leaving 12 bases between them. The CDR3 covers 14 residues. The V gene's germline CDR1 is SGHTA and CDR2 FQGNSA. The DNA for the CDR3 is TGTGCCAGCAGCTTGCAACTAGCAGGCGGGGAGCTGTTTTTT. As protein: CASSLQLAGGELFF.

This chain links TRBV4-2 with TRBJ2-3; 9 nucleotides agree with TRBD2. Germline-derived CDR1 and CDR2 are LGHNA and YNFKEQ. V was pared by 1 base and J by 6 bases, with 8 bases of the junction left unmatched. This CDR3 is 16 amino acids long. This chain's CDR3 is CASSQGGGRAADTQYF. For the CDR3, the DNA is TGTGCCAGCAGCCAAGGGGGCGGGAGGGCCGCTGATACGCAGTATTTT.

This clone turned up a few times. This chain joins TRBV28 and TRBJ1-1, with 7 positions matching TRBD1. Trimming took 5 bases from V and 11 from J; bases not matched to a gene: 17. Germline assignment: CDR1 MDHEN and CDR2 SYDVKM. The CDR3 loop spans 15 amino acids. CDR3 sequence: CASSGETGRTLRAFF. The CDR3 DNA follows: TGTGCCAGCAGTGGAGAGACAGGGCGTACCCTTAGGGCTTTCTTT.

In this sample, this clone turned up once. The chain carries TRBV5-1 and TRBJ2-5; 7 nucleotides align to TRBD1. V shed 5 bases and J 1 base; nucleotides not matched to a gene: 8. Germline V gene sequence: CDR1 SGHRS, CDR2 YFSETQ. This CDR3 spans 15 amino acids. DNA for the CDR3: TGCGCCAGCAGTTTTGCCGGGACAGTCCAAGAGACCCAGTACTTC. Translation: CASSFAGTVQETQYF.

This clone was recorded once. The rearrangement joins TRBV30 to TRBJ2-1; 7 bases match TRBD2. CDR1 and CDR2 from the germline V gene are GTSNPN and SVGIG (reference sequence). The CDR3 loop spans 12 amino acids. The V segment lost 8 bases and the J segment 4 bases; nucleotides outside the gene matches: 5. CDR3 amino acids: CALGGGYNEQFF. The CDR3 DNA reads as TGTGCCCTGGGCGGGGGTTACAATGAGCAGTTCTTC.

In its sample, this clone was seen a few times. The chain employs TRBV6-6 and TRBJ1-4, with a weak D call TRBD1 (5 bases). The CDR3 totals 15 residues. The germline V gene has CDR1 MNHNY and CDR2 SVGAGI (reference sequence). Trimming took off 2 bases at V and 0 bases at J, with 7 bases between the two ends. The DNA of the CDR3 is TGTGCCAGCAGTTACCAGGGAGCAACTAATGAAAAACTGTTTTTT. Protein product: CASSYQGATNEKLFF.

This rearrangement joins TRBV5-4 to TRBJ2-7; D gene uncertain. Trimming took 4 bases from V and 2 from J, leaving 25 bases between them. CDR3 length equals 18 residues. Germline V gene data show CDR1 as SGHNT and CDR2 as YYREEE (reference sequence). DNA of the CDR3: TGTGCCAGCAGCCCTAGAGTTGGCGGACCGTCCCGAACCTACGAGCAGTACTTC. Amino acid sequence: CASSPRVGGPSRTYEQYF.

This sequence joins TRBV5-5 and TRBJ2-3; no definite D call. The germline V gene has CDR1 SGHKS and CDR2 YYEKEE (reference sequence). The CDR3 covers 12 residues. Trimming pared 0 bases from V and 4 bases from J, leaving 3 bases between. CDR3: CASSLAADTQYF. The DNA of the CDR3 is TGTGCCAGCAGCTTGGCTGCAGATACGCAGTATTTT.

The chain employs TRBV19 and TRBJ2-5; D is perhaps TRBD2 (5 bases). Trimming shortened V by 3 bases and J by 3 bases, and 8 bases separated the two germline ends. The CDR3 is 13 residues long. The germline V gene encodes CDR1 LNHDA and CDR2 SQIVND (reference sequence). The CDR3 nucleotides read TGTGCCAGTAGTATCCGGGGTGAAGAGACCCAGTACTTC. Translation: CASSIRGEETQYF.

The V gene is TRBV5-1, the J gene TRBJ2-3; 8 bases match TRBD1. The germline CDR1 and CDR2 sequences are SGHRS and YFSETQ. The J segment lost 3 bases and the V segment lost 4 bases, leaving 7 bases of the junction unmatched. This CDR3 is 15 amino acids long. The CDR3: CASSEQGVRTDTQYF. In DNA, the CDR3 is TGCGCCAGCAGCGAACAGGGGGTCAGAACAGATACGCAGTATTTT.